This T cell receptor (beta chain) was identified during a study of CD8 T cells in Susac syndrome. The study, taken as a whole, reports: The authors found no clonal expansion in Susac syndrome CD4+ T cell repertoires. In its TCR sequencing and HLA analysis, the study acknowledged that the number of individuals was relatively small.

After extraction with the RNeasy kit, about 0.45 to 1 ug of the RNA was reverse transcribed using random hexamers. The amplification used immunoSEQ multiplex PCR on TCR beta CDR3; it spanned 54 Vbeta and 13 Jbeta. MiXCR, applied by TCRdb to the immunoSEQ multiplex PCR reads, yields one record per CDR3 protein. The data contain 150,000 to 200,000 distinct CDR3 sequences, under 95% of them singletons. Trimming cost V 1 base and J 0 bases, with 7 bases left between them. Per the germline V gene, CDR1 is SGHTA and CDR2 is FQGNSA. The CDR3 contains 14 residues. TCR beta sequencing covered blood CD8+ and CD4+ T cells. This clonotype was recorded a few times. Its antigen is not known.

The genes are TRBV7-2 and TRBJ2-7; D remains unclear. The sequenced material came from CD4+ T cells from PBMCs. This clonotype was sampled from a human donor with Susac syndrome. The CDR3 DNA follows: TGTGCCAGCAGCTTAGATCCGAGCTCCTACGAGCAGTACTTC. This translates into CASSLDPSSYEQYF.